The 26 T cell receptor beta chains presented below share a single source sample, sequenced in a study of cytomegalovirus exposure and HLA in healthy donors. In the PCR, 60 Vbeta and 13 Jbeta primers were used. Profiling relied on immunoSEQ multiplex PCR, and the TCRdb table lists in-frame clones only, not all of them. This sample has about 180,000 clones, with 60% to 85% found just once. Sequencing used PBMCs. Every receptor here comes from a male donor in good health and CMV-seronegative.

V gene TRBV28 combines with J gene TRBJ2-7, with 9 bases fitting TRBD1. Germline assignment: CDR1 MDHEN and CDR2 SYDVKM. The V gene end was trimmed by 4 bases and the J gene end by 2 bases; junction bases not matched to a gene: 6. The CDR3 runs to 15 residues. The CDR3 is CASSSHGQGTYEQYF. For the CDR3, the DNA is TGTGCCAGCAGTTCACATGGACAGGGGACCTACGAGCAGTACTTC. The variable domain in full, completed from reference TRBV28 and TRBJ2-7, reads DVKVTQSSRYLVKRTGEKVFLECVQDMDHENMFWYRQDPGLGLRLIYFSYDVKMKEKGDIPEGYSVSREKKERFSLILESASTNQTSMYLCASSSHGQGTYEQYFGPGTRLTVT.

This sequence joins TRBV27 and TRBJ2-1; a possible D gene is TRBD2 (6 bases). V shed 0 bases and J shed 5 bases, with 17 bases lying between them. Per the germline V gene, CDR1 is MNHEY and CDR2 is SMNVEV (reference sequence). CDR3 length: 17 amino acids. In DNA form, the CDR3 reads TGTGCCAGCAGTTTATCCCGGACTATCCGGGATCACAATGAGCAGTTCTTC. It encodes CASSLSRTIRDHNEQFF.

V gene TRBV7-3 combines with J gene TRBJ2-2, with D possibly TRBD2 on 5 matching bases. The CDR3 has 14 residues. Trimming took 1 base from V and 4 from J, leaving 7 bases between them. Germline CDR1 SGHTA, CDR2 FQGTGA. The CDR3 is CASSLSGSTGELFF. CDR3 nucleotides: TGTGCCAGCAGCTTAAGTGGGAGCACCGGGGAGCTGTTTTTT.

The DNA of the CDR3 is TGTGCCAGCAGCTTGGCCGGGCCAGGGGCGCCTGGAAACACCATATATTTT. Its translation is CASSLAGPGAPGNTIYF. The genes are TRBV5-5 and TRBJ1-3, with D perhaps TRBD1 (6 bases). The CDR3 contains 17 residues. Germline V gene data show CDR1 as SGHKS and CDR2 as YYEKEE (reference sequence). V was cut by 0 bases and J by 2 bases, with 15 bases left in between.

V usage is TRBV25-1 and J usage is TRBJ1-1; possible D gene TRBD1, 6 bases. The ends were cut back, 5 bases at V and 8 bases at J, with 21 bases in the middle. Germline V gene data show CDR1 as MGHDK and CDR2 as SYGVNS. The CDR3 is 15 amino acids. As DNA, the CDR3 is TGTGCCAGCAGTCTACGAACCGGGGGGCTGGAAGAAGCTTTCTTT. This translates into CASSLRTGGLEEAFF.

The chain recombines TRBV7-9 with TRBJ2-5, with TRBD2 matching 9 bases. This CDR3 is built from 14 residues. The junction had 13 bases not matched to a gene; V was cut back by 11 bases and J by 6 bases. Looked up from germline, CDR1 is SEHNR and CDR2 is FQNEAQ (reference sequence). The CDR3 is CAGGNSGSEQTQYF. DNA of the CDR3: TGTGCCGGGGGGAATAGCGGGAGCGAACAGACCCAGTACTTC.

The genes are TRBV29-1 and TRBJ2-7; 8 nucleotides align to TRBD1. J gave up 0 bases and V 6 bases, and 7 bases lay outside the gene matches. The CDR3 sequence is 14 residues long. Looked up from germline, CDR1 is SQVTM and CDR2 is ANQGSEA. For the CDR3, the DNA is TGCAGCGTGGTATGGACAGGGAGCTCCTACGAGCAGTACTTC. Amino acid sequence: CSVVWTGSSYEQYF.

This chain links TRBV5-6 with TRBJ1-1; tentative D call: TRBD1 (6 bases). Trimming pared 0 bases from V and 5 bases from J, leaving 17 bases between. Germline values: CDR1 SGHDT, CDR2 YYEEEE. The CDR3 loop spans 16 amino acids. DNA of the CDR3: TGTGCCAGCAGCTTGGCCGCTGGGGGGGCACGGACTGAAGCTTTCTTT. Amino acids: CASSLAAGGARTEAFF.

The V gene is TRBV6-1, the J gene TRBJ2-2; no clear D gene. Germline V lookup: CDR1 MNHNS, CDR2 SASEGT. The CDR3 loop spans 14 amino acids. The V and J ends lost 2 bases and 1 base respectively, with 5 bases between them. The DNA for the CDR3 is TGTGCCAGCAGTGAACTTAAGAACACCGGGGAGCTGTTTTTT. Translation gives CASSELKNTGELFF.

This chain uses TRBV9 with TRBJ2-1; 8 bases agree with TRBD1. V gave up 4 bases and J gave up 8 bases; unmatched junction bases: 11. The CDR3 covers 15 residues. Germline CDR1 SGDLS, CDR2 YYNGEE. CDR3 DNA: TGTGCCAGCAGCCCTGACAGGGGTCCGATCGATGAGCAGTTCTTC. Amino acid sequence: CASSPDRGPIDEQFF.

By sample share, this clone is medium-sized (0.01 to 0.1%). DNA of the CDR3: TGTGCCAGTACCAAGCCTCGACAGGGGTCCATTGAGCAGTTCTTC. Translating it yields CASTKPRQGSIEQFF. The chain has TRBV19 and TRBJ2-1, with 8 positions matching TRBD1. The V gene's germline CDR1 is LNHDA and CDR2 SQIVND (reference sequence). V lost 7 bases, J lost 9 bases, and 14 bases stayed unmatched. This CDR3 region has 15 residues.

CDR3 protein: CASRWAGGTDTQYF. Written as DNA, the CDR3 is TGTGCCAGCAGATGGGCGGGGGGCACAGATACGCAGTATTTT. This rearrangement joins TRBV27 to TRBJ2-3, with 7 bases fitting TRBD2. The CDR3 covers 14 residues. CDR1 and CDR2 (germline): MNHEY, SMNVEV (reference sequence). V lost 6 bases, J lost 1 base, and 4 bases stayed unmatched.

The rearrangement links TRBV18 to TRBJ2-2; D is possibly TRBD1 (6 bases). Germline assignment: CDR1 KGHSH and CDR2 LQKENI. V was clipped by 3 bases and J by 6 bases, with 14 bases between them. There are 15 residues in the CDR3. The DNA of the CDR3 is TGTGCCAGCTCACCGCAGGCAGGGGAATCCGGGGAGCTGTTTTTT. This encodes CASSPQAGESGELFF.

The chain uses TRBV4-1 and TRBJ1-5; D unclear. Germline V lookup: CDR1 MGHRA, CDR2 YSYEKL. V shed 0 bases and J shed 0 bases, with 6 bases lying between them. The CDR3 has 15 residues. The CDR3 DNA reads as TGCGCCAGCAGCCAAGACTCTTATAGCAATCAGCCCCAGCATTTT. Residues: CASSQDSYSNQPQHF.

CDR3 loop: CASSGEGETQYF. For the CDR3, the DNA is TGTGCCAGCAGCGGGGAGGGAGAGACCCAGTACTTC. The rearrangement uses TRBV7-7 and TRBJ2-5, with 7 bases aligning to TRBD2. The CDR3 is 12 residues long. CDR1 is SSHAT, CDR2 FNYEAQ, per germline (reference sequence). With V trimmed by 5 bases and J by 4 bases, 1 base remained unmatched.

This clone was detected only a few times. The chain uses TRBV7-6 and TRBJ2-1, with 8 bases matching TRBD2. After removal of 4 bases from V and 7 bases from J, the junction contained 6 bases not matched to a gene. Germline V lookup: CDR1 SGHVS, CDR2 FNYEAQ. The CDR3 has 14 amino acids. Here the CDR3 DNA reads TGTGCCAGCAGCTCACTAGCGGTTGTTAATGAGCAGTTCTTC. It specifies CASSSLAVVNEQFF.

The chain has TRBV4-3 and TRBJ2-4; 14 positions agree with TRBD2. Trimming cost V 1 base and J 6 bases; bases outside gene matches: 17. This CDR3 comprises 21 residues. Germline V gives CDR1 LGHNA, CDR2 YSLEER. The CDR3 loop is CASSQAPARGLAGDWVNIQYF. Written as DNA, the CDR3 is TGCGCCAGCAGCCAAGCCCCAGCCCGGGGACTAGCGGGGGACTGGGTAAACATTCAGTACTTC.

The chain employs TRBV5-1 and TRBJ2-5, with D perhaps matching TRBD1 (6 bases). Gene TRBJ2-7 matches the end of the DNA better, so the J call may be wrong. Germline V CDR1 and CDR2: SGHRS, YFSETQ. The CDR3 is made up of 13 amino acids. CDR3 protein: CASTPLDSYEQYF. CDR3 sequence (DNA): TGCGCCAGCACCCCCCTGGACAGCTACGAGCAGTACTTC.

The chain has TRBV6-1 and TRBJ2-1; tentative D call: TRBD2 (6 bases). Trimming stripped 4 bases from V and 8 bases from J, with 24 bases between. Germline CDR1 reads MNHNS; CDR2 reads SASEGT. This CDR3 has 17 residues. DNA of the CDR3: TGTGCCAGCAGTGGAGGAGGGCGGGCTCGGGTTGGGGATGAGCAGTTCTTC. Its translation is CASSGGGRARVGDEQFF.

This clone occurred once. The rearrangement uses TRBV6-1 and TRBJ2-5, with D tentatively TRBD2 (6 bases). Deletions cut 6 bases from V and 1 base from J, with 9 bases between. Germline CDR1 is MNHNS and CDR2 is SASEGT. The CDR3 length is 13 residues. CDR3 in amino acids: CASRMGGQETQYF. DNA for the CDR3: TGTGCCAGCAGGATGGGGGGCCAAGAGACCCAGTACTTC.

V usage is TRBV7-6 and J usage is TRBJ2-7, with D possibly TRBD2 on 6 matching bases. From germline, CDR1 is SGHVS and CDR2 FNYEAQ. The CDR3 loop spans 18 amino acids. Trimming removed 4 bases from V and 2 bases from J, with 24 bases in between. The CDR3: CASSSTPQGLAPTYEQYF. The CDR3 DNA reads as TGTGCCAGCAGCTCGACTCCCCAAGGGCTAGCGCCCACCTACGAGCAGTACTTC.

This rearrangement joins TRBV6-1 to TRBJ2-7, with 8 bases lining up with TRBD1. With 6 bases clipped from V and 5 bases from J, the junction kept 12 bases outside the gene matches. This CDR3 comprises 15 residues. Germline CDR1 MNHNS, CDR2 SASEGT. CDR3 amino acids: CASSEQGVGAHEQYF. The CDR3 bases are TGTGCCAGCAGCGAACAGGGGGTAGGGGCCCACGAGCAGTACTTC.

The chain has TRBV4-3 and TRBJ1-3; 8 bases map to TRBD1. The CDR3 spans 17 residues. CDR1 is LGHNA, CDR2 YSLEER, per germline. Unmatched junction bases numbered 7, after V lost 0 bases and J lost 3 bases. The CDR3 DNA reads TGCGCCAGCAGCCAAGACCTAACAGGGGGTGGTGGAAACACCATATATTTT. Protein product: CASSQDLTGGGGNTIYF.

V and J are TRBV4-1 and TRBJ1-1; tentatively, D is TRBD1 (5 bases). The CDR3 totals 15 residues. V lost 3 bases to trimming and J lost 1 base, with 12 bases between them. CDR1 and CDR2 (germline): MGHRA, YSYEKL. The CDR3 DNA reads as TGCGCCAGCAGCCAGCAGAATCAGGGGAACACTGAAGCTTTCTTT. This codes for CASSQQNQGNTEAFF.

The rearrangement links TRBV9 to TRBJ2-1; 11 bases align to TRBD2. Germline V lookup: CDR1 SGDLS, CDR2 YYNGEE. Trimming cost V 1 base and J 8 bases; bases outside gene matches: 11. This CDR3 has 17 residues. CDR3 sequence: CASSVQPTSGSGDEQFF. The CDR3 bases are TGTGCCAGCAGCGTACAACCAACTAGCGGGAGTGGCGATGAGCAGTTCTTC.

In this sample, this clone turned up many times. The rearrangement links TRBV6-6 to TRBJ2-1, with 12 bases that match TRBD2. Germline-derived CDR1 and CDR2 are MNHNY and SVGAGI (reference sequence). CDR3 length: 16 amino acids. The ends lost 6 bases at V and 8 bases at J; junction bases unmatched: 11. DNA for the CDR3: TGTGCCAGCAGCCCCGGACTAGCGGGAATAGACCATGAGCAGTTCTTC. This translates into CASSPGLAGIDHEQFF.